This T cell receptor (beta chain) was sequenced in a study of cytomegalovirus exposure and HLA in healthy donors. Whole-study context: Per a later analysis, the 666 first-cohort and fewer than 150 validation repertoires shared one platform.

Study-wide findings and caveats: Cytomegalovirus-associated TCR beta chains were listed, numbering 150 to 200. The tendency of first-cohort TCR clusters to co-occur in the 120 validation repertoires was the finding of a later analysis.

Libraries were prepared by immunoSEQ multiplex PCR; TCRdb keeps only in-frame clonotypes and omits some of them. The sample contains some 65,000 clones, 94% of which appear only once. In the case of this clone: Its antigen is as yet unknown.

The donors were members of the roughly 120-subject validation cohort (separate from the approximately 730-subject first cohort). The germline V gene encodes CDR1 SNHLY and CDR2 FYNNEI. This CDR3 has 16 residues. J lost 1 base, V lost 7 bases, and 7 bases had no gene match. The receptor was isolated from a man aged 18 to 29 in good health and CMV-seropositive. The genes are TRBV2 and TRBJ2-5; 12 bases match TRBD1. Sequenced sample: PBMCs. The CDR3, as DNA: TGTGCCAGCAAAGCCGGGACAGGGGGCTCCCAAGAGACCCAGTACTTC. Encoded protein: CASKAGTGGSQETQYF.